The clone carrying this T cell receptor beta chain was seen only a few times. Its specificity is not known. The CDR3 length is 14 residues. Deletions cut 1 base from V and 8 bases from J, with 14 bases between. Germline-derived CDR1 and CDR2 are LGHNA and YSLEER. Sequencing used cDNA as its template, made by extracting RNA and reverse transcribing it. Measured with immunoSEQ multiplex PCR; TCRdb has only the in-frame clones, and not every one. The data contain about 190,000 clones, approximately 67% of them singletons. Treatment in this sample: oral pan-JAK inhibitor, 5-10 mg twice daily. As part of sample collection, lesional scalp punch biopsies and peripheral blood were taken from alopecia areata patients. The sample belongs to a study of CD8+ T cells in alopecia areata. As for the study in general: Affected scalp percentage determined the severity score of treated patients.

General study points: Resident alphabeta T-cell populations of normal skin are likewise subject to sequencing in scalp samples.

The input for sequencing was CD4+ T cells sorted from blood, taken at roughly week 49, from a patient treated with tofacitinib. The sequence was collected from a human donor with alopecia areata. This chain links TRBV4-3 with TRBJ1-2; unclear D gene. The CDR3 bases are TGCGCCAGCAGCCAAGGGTCTATGCTACAGGGCTACACCTTC. It encodes CASSQGSMLQGYTF.